Presented here are 5 T cell receptor beta chains from one specimen sequenced in a study of blood T cell repertoires in COVID-19. TCRdb's copy holds only in-frame clones and misses some; the assay was immunoSEQ multiplex PCR. The table includes some 150,000 clones, about 86% detected once. The sample consisted of peripheral blood. The receptors were sampled from a young man with active or convalescent COVID-19.

The V and J genes are TRBV10-1 and TRBJ2-4, with 9 positions matching TRBD1. V lost 6 bases, J lost 3 bases, and 9 bases stayed unmatched. The CDR3 is 16 amino acids. Per the germline V gene, CDR1 is WNHNN and CDR2 is SYGVQD (reference sequence). Here the CDR3 reads CASSSNRGQGKNIQYF. CDR3 nucleotide sequence: TGCGCCAGCAGCTCTAACAGGGGGCAAGGCAAAAACATTCAGTACTTC.

This clone has just one count. The J gene is TRBJ1-3, the V gene TRBV6-5; D is possibly TRBD1 (6 bases). V dropped 7 bases and J dropped 0 bases, with 13 bases sitting between them. Germline V gives CDR1 MNHEY, CDR2 SVGAGI. The CDR3 has 15 amino acids. The CDR3 bases are TGTGCCAGCACCCCGACAGGCATCTCTGGAAACACCATATATTTT. Translation gives CASTPTGISGNTIYF.

The V gene is TRBV11-2, the J gene TRBJ1-4; D uncertain. The CDR3 has 14 amino acids. Germline CDR1 reads SGHAT; CDR2 reads FQNNGV. Trimming took off 3 bases at V and 3 bases at J, with 8 bases between the two ends. CDR3 region: CASSFSGANEKLFF. CDR3 bases: TGTGCCAGCAGCTTTAGCGGGGCTAATGAAAAACTGTTTTTT.

The chain couples TRBV21-1 to TRBJ1-5; the table gives TRBD1 as D, unverified against the DNA. TRBV21-1 is designated a pseudogene. The CDR3 covers 16 residues. CDR3 region: CASRGESGKSNQPQHF. The CDR3 DNA reads as TGTGCCAGCAGGGGCGAGTCAGGTAAAAGCAATCAGCCCCAGCATTTT.

The chain links TRBV6-5 to TRBJ1-5, with D hard to call. The germline V and J ends were trimmed by 5 bases and 5 bases, with 7 bases remaining between them. The germline V gene has CDR1 MNHEY and CDR2 SVGAGI. This CDR3 is built from 12 residues. The CDR3 loop is CASSHADQPQHF. CDR3 DNA: TGTGCCAGCAGTCACGCGGATCAGCCCCAGCATTTT.